What follows is one TCR beta chain and its context. Its antigen is unidentified. Researchers grouped second doses given at about 4 or about 12 weeks into one pool. Profiling relied on immunoSEQ multiplex PCR, and the TCRdb table lists in-frame clones only, not all of them. The sample has 250,000 to 300,000 clones, approximately 94% seen once. V was trimmed by 2 bases and J by 9 bases, leaving 12 bases between them. Per germline, CDR1 SGDLS and CDR2 YYNGEE. This CDR3 has 14 amino acids. The data belong to a study of T cell responses to AZD1222 COVID-19 vaccine. Overall study results and limits: In the spike-specific TCR repertoire, nearly half reportedly target unmutated variant regions. Researchers report vaccine-associated CD4 TCRs spanning spike, with dominance at 160-218 and 743-854. Baseline seropositivity occurred in only a handful of AZD1222 recipients.

V gene TRBV9 combines with J gene TRBJ1-6, with D tentatively TRBD1 (5 bases). The material sequenced was peripheral blood, taken 28 days after the second AZD1222 dose. The receptor was derived from an adult who received the AZD1222 COVID-19 vaccine. The CDR3 coding sequence is TGTGCCAGCAGCGTCTCCGGGGGTCGTTCACCCCTCCACTTT. It is translated as CASSVSGGRSPLHF.